This TCR beta chain was identified during a study of radiation and T cells in renal cell carcinoma. Whole-study findings and limits: Pretreatment tumor biopsies were lacking, so baseline clonotypes are unknown. Top tumor clonotypes rose in blood 2 weeks post-radiation, then contracted.

As concerns this clone: Its antigen remains unknown.

Trimming cost V 4 bases and J 1 base; bases outside gene matches: 7. Germline V gives CDR1 GTSNPN, CDR2 SVGIG (reference sequence). This CDR3 region has 15 residues. Stated time point: blood 4 weeks post-SBRT, at nephrectomy. Specified treatment: 15 Gy SBRT to primary tumor, nephrectomy 4 weeks later. Nephrectomy followed 15 Gy stereotactic body radiation by 4 weeks. The patient's renal cell carcinoma had clear cell pathology. Repertoires were generated with immunoSEQ multiplex PCR, while TCRdb's copy carries only in-frame clones and drops some. The repertoire consists of some 150,000 clones, with around nine tenths occurring once and the leading ten covering 17%.

The chain has TRBV30 and TRBJ2-7; the match to TRBD1 covers 10 bases. The starting material was blood, obtained from a patient whose treatment included radiotherapy and nephrectomy. The TCR comes from a woman in her fifties or sixties with renal cell carcinoma. Written as DNA, the CDR3 is TGTGCCTGGAAAGACAGGGGGCTCGGATCCTACGAGCAGTACTTC. Its translation is CAWKDRGLGSYEQYF.